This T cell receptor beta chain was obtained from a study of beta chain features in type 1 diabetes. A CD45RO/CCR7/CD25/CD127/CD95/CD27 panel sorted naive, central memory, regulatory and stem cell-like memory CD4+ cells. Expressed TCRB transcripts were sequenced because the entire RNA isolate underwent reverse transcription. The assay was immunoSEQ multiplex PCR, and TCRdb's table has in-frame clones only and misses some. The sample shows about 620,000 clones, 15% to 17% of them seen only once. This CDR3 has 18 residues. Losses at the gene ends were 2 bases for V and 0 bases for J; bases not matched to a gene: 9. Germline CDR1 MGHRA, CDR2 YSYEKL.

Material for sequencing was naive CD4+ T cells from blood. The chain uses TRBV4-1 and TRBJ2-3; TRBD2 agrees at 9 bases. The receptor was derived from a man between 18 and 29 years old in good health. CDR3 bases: TGCGCCAGCAGCCAACTCAGCGGGAGGCTAACTAGCACAGATACGCAGTATTTT. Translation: CASSQLSGRLTSTDTQYF.